These 14 T cell receptor beta chains originate from one sample sequenced in a study of T cells in Graves' hyperthyroidism and ophthalmopathy. The source material, RNA transcripts, was used to amplify TCR beta CDR3 regions. An initial round of RT-PCR targeting the TCR CDR3 relied on the HTBI primer set. Via MiXCR, TCRdb re-called the multiplex PCR reads, giving one row per CDR3 protein. This table holds approximately 400,000 distinct CDR3 sequences, approximately 13% found once. Sequenced: blood. The source of these receptors is a man aged 25 to 45 with Graves' hyperthyroidism that later progressed to Graves' ophthalmopathy.

This clonotype was found many times. The genes are TRBV2 and TRBJ1-2; D remains ambiguous. Between the trimmed V and J ends, which lost 5 bases and 5 bases, there was a span of 12 bases. The CDR3 length is 13 residues. CDR1 is SNHLY, CDR2 FYNNEI, per germline. The CDR3 reads CASSLLARYGYTF. The CDR3 DNA follows: TGTGCCAGCAGTTTGTTAGCAAGGTATGGCTACACCTTC.

The chain links TRBV12-5 to TRBJ2-7, with D perhaps TRBD1 (6 bases). Germline assignment: CDR1 LGHNT and CDR2 FRNRAP. Trimming took off 0 bases at V and 7 bases at J, with 22 bases between the two ends. The CDR3 is 17 residues long. CDR3 loop: CASGLVLSDRPRGEQYF. Here the CDR3 DNA reads TGTGCTAGTGGTTTGGTACTCTCCGACAGGCCGAGGGGAGAGCAGTACTTC.

There are a few counts of this clonotype. The chain links TRBV30 to TRBJ1-6; TRBD1 is a possible D gene (5 bases). The V gene's germline CDR1 is GTSNPN and CDR2 SVGIG (reference sequence). V was pared by 4 bases and J by 7 bases, with 17 bases between. This CDR3 comprises 15 residues. CDR3 sequence (DNA): TGTGCCTGGATGGGAAAGGGGTTAGTGAATTCACCCCTCCACTTT. Translated, it gives CAWMGKGLVNSPLHF.

This clonotype has at least ten counts. V is TRBV5-1 and J is TRBJ2-7; TRBD1 matches 7 bases. The CDR3 is 15 amino acids. Per the germline V gene, CDR1 is SGHRS and CDR2 is YFSETQ. V was pared by 2 bases and J by 6 bases, with 11 bases of the junction left unmatched. The chain's CDR3 is CASSFRGQPNAEQYF. The CDR3 DNA follows: TGCGCCAGCAGCTTCCGGGGACAGCCCAATGCCGAGCAGTACTTC.

There are many counts of this clonotype. The V and J genes are TRBV19 and TRBJ1-6; TRBD1 matches at 7 bases. This CDR3 has 16 amino acids. V shed 3 bases, J shed 7 bases, and the junction held 9 bases outside the gene matches. The germline gives CDR1 LNHDA, CDR2 SQIVND (reference sequence). Here the CDR3 DNA reads TGTGCCAGTAGTATCACGACGGGACAGCCAAATTCACCCCTCCACTTT. The encoded protein is CASSITTGQPNSPLHF.

This clonotype was counted at least ten times. The genes are TRBV6-1 and TRBJ2-7, with a weak D call TRBD2 (6 bases). Germline V gene data show CDR1 as MNHNS and CDR2 as SASEGT. With 7 bases removed from V and 4 bases from J, the gap between germline ends came to 14 bases. The length of the CDR3 is 13 residues. In DNA, the CDR3 is TGTGCCAGCAAAGAACTGGGGGGTTACGAGCAGTACTTC. Translating gives CASKELGGYEQYF.

This clonotype was seen repeatedly, ten times or more. The chain is built from TRBV3-1 and TRBJ1-1, with 7 bases fitting TRBD1. CDR1 is LGHDT, CDR2 YNNKEL, per germline (reference sequence). The CDR3 is made up of 15 amino acids. The trim removed 4 bases at V and 7 bases at J, leaving 12 bases unmatched. CDR3 in amino acids: CASSPRDSPMGEAFF. CDR3 DNA: TGTGCCAGCAGCCCCCGGGACAGCCCCATGGGTGAAGCTTTCTTT.

This clonotype appeared many times. V gene TRBV4-1 combines with J gene TRBJ1-1, with 8 bases lining up with TRBD1. The CDR3 loop spans 14 amino acids. J gave up 0 bases and V 3 bases, and 0 bases lay outside the gene matches. From germline, CDR1 is MGHRA and CDR2 YSYEKL. The CDR3 protein is CASSQGQVNTEAFF. The CDR3 coding sequence is TGCGCCAGCAGCCAGGGACAGGTGAACACTGAAGCTTTCTTT.

V gene TRBV6-2 or TRBV6-3 combines with J gene TRBJ2-7, with D possibly called TRBD1 or TRBD2 (5 bases each). This CDR3 region has 14 residues. Germline V gene lookup returns CDR1 MNHEY and CDR2 SVGEGT. V shed 5 bases and J shed 0 bases, with 11 bases lying between them. As DNA, the CDR3 is TGTGCCAGCAGTCCGGGACGGGACTCCTACGAGCAGTACTTC. Amino acid sequence: CASSPGRDSYEQYF.

This sequence joins TRBV29-1 and TRBJ1-2, with D possibly TRBD1 on 6 matching bases. Germline lookup yields CDR1 SQVTM and CDR2 ANQGSEA. The CDR3 covers 14 residues. V was cut by 3 bases and J by 4 bases, with 15 bases left in between. CDR3 residues: CSVESRGQFYGYTF. CDR3 DNA sequence: TGCAGCGTTGAGTCCCGGGGGCAGTTCTATGGCTACACCTTC.

This clonotype occurred many times. This rearrangement joins TRBV20-1 to TRBJ2-1; D could derive from TRBD1 or TRBD2 (5 bases each). The CDR3 runs 15 residues. The germline V gene encodes CDR1 DFQATT and CDR2 SNEGSKA (reference sequence). V lost 0 bases to trimming and J lost 6 bases, with 15 bases between them. The CDR3: CSARDKTTGANEQFF. As DNA, the CDR3 is TGCAGTGCTAGAGATAAGACCACCGGGGCCAATGAGCAGTTCTTC.

V and J are TRBV12-5 and TRBJ2-5; 9 bases map to TRBD2. The CDR3 length is 16 residues. CDR1 and CDR2 from the germline V gene are LGHNT and FRNRAP. V was pared by 5 bases and J by 4 bases, with 11 bases of the junction left unmatched. CDR3 sequence reads: CASGPTFERGVETQYF. The CDR3 DNA follows: TGTGCTAGTGGTCCCACGTTTGAGCGGGGGGTAGAGACCCAGTACTTC.

This clonotype came up many times. The V gene is TRBV5-1, the J gene TRBJ1-1; D remains ambiguous. The germline V and J ends were trimmed by 3 bases and 1 base, with 10 bases remaining between them. This CDR3 region has 14 residues. Germline CDR1 is SGHRS and CDR2 is YFSETQ. The CDR3 loop is CASSSGRKNTEAFF. The CDR3 DNA is TGCGCCAGCAGCTCCGGACGTAAGAACACTGAAGCTTTCTTT.

This clonotype was found a few times. The genes are TRBV24-1 and TRBJ2-5; possibly TRBD1 for D (7 bases). The CDR3 contains 14 residues. CDR1 and CDR2 from the germline V gene are KGHDR and SFDVKD. V lost 5 bases, J lost 2 bases, and 11 bases lay in between. CDR3 coding DNA: TGTGCCACCAGTGCTGCGGGACAGCAAGAGACCCAGTACTTC. This encodes CATSAAGQQETQYF.